This T cell receptor beta chain stems from a study of naive and memory T cell subsets. This clonotype has ten or more counts. Looked up from germline, CDR1 is LGHNT and CDR2 is FRNRAP. With 4 bases removed from V and 5 bases from J, the gap between germline ends came to 11 bases. This CDR3 region has 13 residues. Whole blood, around 2.5 ml, came from adult healthy volunteers. Reverse transcription of blood and skin TCR RNA was primed at alpha and beta constant regions. TCRdb recomputed calls from the 5' RACE reads with MiXCR, one row per CDR3 protein. Of 20,000 to 25,000 distinct CDR3 sequences listed, about 4.4% are singletons.

The J gene is TRBJ1-2, the V gene TRBV12-5; D call uncertain. This sequence was found in a male donor in good health. The CDR3: CASGSVGNYGYTF. As DNA, the CDR3 is TGTGCTAGTGGTTCGGTGGGAAATTATGGCTACACCTTC.